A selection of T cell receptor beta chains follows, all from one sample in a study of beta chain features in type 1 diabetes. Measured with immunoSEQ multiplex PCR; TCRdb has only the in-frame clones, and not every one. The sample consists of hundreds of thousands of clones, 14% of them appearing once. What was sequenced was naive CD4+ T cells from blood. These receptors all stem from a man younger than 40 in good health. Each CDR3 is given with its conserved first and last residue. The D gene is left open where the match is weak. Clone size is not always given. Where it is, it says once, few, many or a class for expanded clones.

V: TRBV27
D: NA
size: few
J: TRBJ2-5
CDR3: CATLSRETQYF
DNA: TGTGCCACCCTAAGTAGGGAGACCCAGTACTTC

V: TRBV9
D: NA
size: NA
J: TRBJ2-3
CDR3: CASSGTSTDTQYF
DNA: TGTGCCAGCAGCGGGACTAGCACAGATACGCAGTATTTT

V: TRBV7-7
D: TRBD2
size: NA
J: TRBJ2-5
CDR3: CASSPGRLAGAETQYF
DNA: TGTGCTAGCAGCCCCGGTAGGCTAGCGGGAGCGGAGACCCAGTACTTC

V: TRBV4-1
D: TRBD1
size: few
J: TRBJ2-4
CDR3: CASSPRVSGGVQNIQYF
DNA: TGCGCCAGCAGCCCCCGGGTGTCAGGGGGCGTTCAAAACATTCAGTACTTC

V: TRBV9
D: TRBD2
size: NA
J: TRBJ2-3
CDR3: CASSVEGGGATDTQYF
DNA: TGTGCCAGCAGCGTAGAAGGCGGGGGGGCCACAGATACGCAGTATTTT

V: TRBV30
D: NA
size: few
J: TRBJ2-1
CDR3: CAPPASESYNEQFF
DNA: TGTGCCCCACCGGCTAGCGAATCCTACAATGAGCAGTTCTTC

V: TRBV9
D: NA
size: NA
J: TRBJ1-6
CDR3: CASSVGKSSPLHF
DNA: TGTGCCAGCAGCGTAGGGAAGTCCTCACCCCTCCACTTT

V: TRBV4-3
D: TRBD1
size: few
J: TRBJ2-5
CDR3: CASSHGDRDQETQYF
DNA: TGCGCCAGCAGCCATGGAGACAGGGACCAAGAGACCCAGTACTTC

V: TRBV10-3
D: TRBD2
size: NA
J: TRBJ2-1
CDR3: CAITREREGSYNEQFF
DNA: TGTGCCATCACCCGAGAGCGGGAGGGCTCCTACAATGAGCAGTTCTTC

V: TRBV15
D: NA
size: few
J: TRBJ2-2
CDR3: CATTPERAGELFF
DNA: TGTGCCACCACCCCAGAGAGGGCCGGGGAGCTGTTTTTT

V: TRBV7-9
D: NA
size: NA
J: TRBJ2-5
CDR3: CASSLRGGSQETQYF
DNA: TGTGCCAGCAGCCTTAGGGGTGGAAGCCAAGAGACCCAGTACTTC

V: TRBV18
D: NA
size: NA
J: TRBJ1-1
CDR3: CASSPIGEWNTEAFF
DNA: TGTGCCAGCTCACCCATCGGGGAGTGGAACACTGAAGCTTTCTTT

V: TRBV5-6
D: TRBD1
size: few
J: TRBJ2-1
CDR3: CASSLETGGAWNYNEQFF
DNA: TGTGCCAGCAGCTTGGAGACAGGGGGCGCATGGAACTACAATGAGCAGTTCTTC

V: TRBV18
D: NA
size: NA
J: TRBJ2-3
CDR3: CASSPMTGATDTQYF
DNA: TGTGCCAGCTCACCTATGACAGGAGCCACAGATACGCAGTATTTT

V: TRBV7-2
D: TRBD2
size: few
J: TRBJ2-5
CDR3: CASSPPGLAGQETQYF
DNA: TGTGCCAGCAGCCCTCCGGGACTAGCGGGACAAGAGACCCAGTACTTC

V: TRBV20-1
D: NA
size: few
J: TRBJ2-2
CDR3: CSARTGELFF
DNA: TGCAGTGCTAGGACCGGGGAGCTGTTTTTT

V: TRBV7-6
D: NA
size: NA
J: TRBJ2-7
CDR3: CASSLAEGYEQYF
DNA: TGTGCCAGCAGCTTAGCGGAGGGCTACGAGCAGTACTTC

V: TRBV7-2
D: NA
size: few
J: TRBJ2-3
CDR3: CASSLSGHTQYF
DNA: TGTGCCAGCAGCTTATCGGGACATACGCAGTATTTT

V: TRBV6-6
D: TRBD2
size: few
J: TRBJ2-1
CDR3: CASSYRDYNNEQFF
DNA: TGTGCCAGCAGTTACAGGGACTACAACAATGAGCAGTTCTTC

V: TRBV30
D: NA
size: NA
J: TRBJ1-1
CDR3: CAWSEGLLTEAFF
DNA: TGTGCCTGGAGTGAGGGTCTCCTCACTGAAGCTTTCTTT

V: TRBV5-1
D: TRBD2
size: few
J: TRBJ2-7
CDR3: CASSLDSGGPNEQYF
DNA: TGCGCCAGCAGCTTGGACAGCGGGGGACCTAACGAGCAGTACTTC

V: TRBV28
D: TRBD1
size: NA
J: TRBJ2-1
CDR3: CASRRPQGINEQFF
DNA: TGTGCCAGCAGAAGACCACAGGGGATTAATGAGCAGTTCTTC